The rows below give T cell receptor beta chains drawn from one sample of a study of blood T cell repertoires in COVID-19. Clones were sequenced by immunoSEQ multiplex PCR, and TCRdb holds only the in-frame ones, with some missing. The sample includes 100,000 to 120,000 clones, about 84% of them seen just once. Sample: peripheral blood. Receptors originate from a man aged 50 to 60 with acute or convalescent COVID-19. Both conserved end residues are part of each CDR3. The D gene is left open where the match is weak. A clone size is listed for some rows: how often the clone was seen (once, few, many), or a class if it is expanded.

.	TRBV5-4	TRBJ2-1	TRBD2	CASSPLAGSSYNEQFF	TGTGCCAGCAGCCCCCTAGCGGGGAGCTCCTACAATGAGCAGTTCTTC
.	TRBV2	TRBJ2-5	.	CASSAGLGGETQYF	TGTGCCAGCAGTGCTGGGCTTGGGGGGGAGACCCAGTACTTC
.	TRBV5-5	TRBJ1-5	TRBD1	CASSHPGQGTNQPQHF	TGTGCCAGCAGCCACCCCGGACAGGGGACCAATCAGCCCCAGCATTTT
.	TRBV29-1	TRBJ1-3	.	CSVESADSGNTIYF	TGCAGCGTTGAATCCGCAGACTCTGGAAACACCATATATTTT
.	TRBV6-6	TRBJ1-2	.	CASSYSGTQSYGYTF	TGTGCCAGCAGTTACTCGGGGACACAAAGCTATGGCTACACCTTC
.	TRBV19	TRBJ1-6	.	CASSIGQINSPLHF	TGTGCCAGTAGTATAGGGCAGATTAATTCACCCCTCCACTTT
.	TRBV5-4	TRBJ1-1	.	CASSSPGGIEADTEAFF	TGTGCCAGCAGCTCCCCTGGGGGGATCGAGGCGGACACTGAAGCTTTCTTT
.	TRBV9	TRBJ1-2	.	CASSTPGGGLDYGYTF	TGTGCCAGCAGCACCCCGGGGGGGGGCTTGGACTATGGCTACACCTTC
.	TRBV5-6	TRBJ1-4	.	CASSLAPPGEKLFF	TGTGCCAGCAGCTTGGCCCCCCCGGGAGAAAAACTGTTTTTT
.	TRBV30	TRBJ2-1	TRBD2	CAWSVGGSSYNEQFF	TGTGCCTGGAGTGTGGGGGGGAGCTCCTACAATGAGCAGTTCTTC
.	TRBV10-1	TRBJ2-2	TRBD1	CASFYPKTDRGGTGELFF	TGCGCCAGCTTCTATCCAAAAACGGACAGGGGGGGGACCGGGGAGCTGTTTTTT
once	TRBV6-1	TRBJ1-5	.	CASSEQGMVSNQPQHF	TGTGCCAGCAGTGAACAGGGGATGGTGAGCAATCAGCCCCAGCATTTT
.	TRBV24-1	TRBJ2-5	.	CATSDLGGPEETQYF	TGTGCCACCAGTGATTTGGGCGGCCCCGAAGAGACCCAGTACTTC
.	TRBV12-5	TRBJ2-3	TRBD1	CASGFSTGGFDTQYF	TGTGCTAGTGGTTTCTCGACAGGGGGGTTTGATACGCAGTATTTT
.	TRBV5-1	TRBJ2-7	.	CASSLAPGDYEQYF	TGCGCCAGCAGCTTGGCCCCAGGGGACTACGAGCAGTACTTC
once	TRBV13	TRBJ1-4	TRBD1	CASRPGTGAEKLFF	TGTGCCAGCAGACCCGGGACAGGGGCCGAAAAACTGTTTTTT
.	TRBV12-3/TRBV12-4	TRBJ2-1	.	CASGQYNEQFF	TGTGCCAGCGGACAGTACAATGAGCAGTTCTTC
.	TRBV12-3/TRBV12-4	TRBJ1-1	.	CASSAGGTEAFF	TGTGCCAGCAGCGCGGGGGGGACTGAAGCTTTCTTT
.	TRBV30	TRBJ1-3	.	CAWMSGGIGNTIYF	TGTGCCTGGATGTCCGGAGGGATTGGAAACACCATATATTTT
.	TRBV6-6	TRBJ2-2	.	CASSPRGSNTGELFF	TGTGCCAGCAGTCCGAGGGGGTCTAACACCGGGGAGCTGTTTTTT
.	TRBV5-1	TRBJ1-1	.	CASSLGGLNTEAFF	TGCGCCAGCAGCTTGGGGGGGCTGAACACTGAAGCTTTCTTT
.	TRBV19	TRBJ1-6	.	CASTSKSYNSPLHF	TGTGCCAGTACTAGTAAAAGTTATAATTCACCCCTCCACTTT
.	TRBV6-5	TRBJ1-1	.	CASSYTRAQNTEAFF	TGTGCCAGCAGTTACACGCGGGCCCAGAACACTGAAGCTTTCTTT
.	TRBV28	TRBJ2-2	TRBD2	CASSFMLAGGPGELFF	TGTGCCAGCAGCTTCATGTTAGCGGGGGGGCCCGGGGAGCTGTTTTTT
.	TRBV6-6	TRBJ2-7	.	CASSYETSGYEQYF	TGTGCCAGCAGTTACGAGACAAGCGGCTACGAGCAGTACTTC
.	TRBV5-5	TRBJ2-7	TRBD1	CASSLAIQGAYEQYF	TGTGCCAGCAGCTTGGCGATACAGGGGGCCTACGAGCAGTACTTC
.	TRBV19	TRBJ2-7	.	CASSPSDWSYEQYF	TGTGCCAGTAGTCCTTCGGACTGGTCCTACGAGCAGTACTTC
.	TRBV5-1	TRBJ1-1	.	CASSIQGGGTEAFF	TGCGCCAGCAGCATACAGGGCGGGGGCACTGAAGCTTTCTTT
.	TRBV14	TRBJ2-3	TRBD1	CAGSQDATGLRDTQYF	TGTGCCGGCAGCCAAGACGCGACAGGGTTACGAGATACGCAGTATTTT
.	TRBV12-3/TRBV12-4	TRBJ1-1	.	CASSLGQGTEAFF	TGTGCCAGCAGTTTGGGGCAGGGAACTGAAGCTTTCTTT
.	TRBV12-3/TRBV12-4	TRBJ1-2	.	CASSPQGQGGYTF	TGTGCCAGCAGTCCGCAGGGGCAGGGTGGCTACACCTTC
few	TRBV3-1/TRBV3-2	TRBJ1-5	.	CASSQSGSNQPQHF	TGTGCCAGCAGCCAATCAGGGTCAAATCAGCCCCAGCATTTT
.	TRBV5-1	TRBJ2-1	TRBD1	CASMVGQGYSEQFF	TGCGCCAGCATGGTGGGACAGGGGTATAGTGAGCAGTTCTTC
.	TRBV9	TRBJ2-2	.	CASSVSSSPNTGELFF	TGTGCCAGCAGCGTATCGTCTTCTCCGAACACCGGGGAGCTGTTTTTT
.	TRBV7-3	TRBJ2-7	TRBD1	CASSSGTGTHEQYF	TGTGCCAGCAGCTCCGGGACAGGTACCCACGAGCAGTACTTC
.	TRBV6-5	TRBJ1-1	TRBD1	CASSYYRGRDTEAFF	TGTGCCAGCAGTTACTACAGGGGAAGGGACACTGAAGCTTTCTTT
.	TRBV5-1	TRBJ1-2	TRBD1	CASSSAGTGNYGYTF	TGCGCCAGCAGTTCAGCCGGGACAGGGAACTATGGCTACACCTTC
.	TRBV10-1	TRBJ2-1	TRBD2	CASSDNSGGAGRRNEQFF	TGCGCCAGCAGTGATAATAGCGGGGGGGCCGGGAGAAGGAATGAGCAGTTCTTC
.	TRBV11-2	TRBJ1-3	.	CASSLAGLSGNTIYF	TGTGCCAGCAGCTTAGCAGGTCTCTCTGGAAACACCATATATTTT
.	TRBV5-1	TRBJ1-1	TRBD1	CASSLQGSDTEAFF	TGCGCCAGCAGCCTACAGGGGAGCGACACTGAAGCTTTCTTT
.	TRBV19	TRBJ1-5	.	CASSIFGGDQPQHF	TGTGCCAGTAGTATATTTGGGGGCGATCAGCCCCAGCATTTT
once	TRBV15	TRBJ1-2	TRBD1	CATSTRQGTGYTF	TGTGCCACCAGCACCCGACAGGGGACTGGCTACACCTTC
.	TRBV7-2	TRBJ2-1	TRBD1	CASRSNRGSDEQFF	TGTGCCAGCAGATCTAACAGGGGGAGCGATGAGCAGTTCTTC
.	TRBV6-5	TRBJ1-2	TRBD1	CASSYGTGLANYGYTF	TGTGCCAGCAGTTACGGGACAGGGCTAGCTAACTATGGCTACACCTTC
.	TRBV4-1	TRBJ1-2	TRBD1	CASSQDSGTGDRHGYTF	TGCGCCAGCAGCCAAGATTCTGGGACAGGCGATCGTCATGGCTACACCTTC
.	TRBV28	TRBJ1-1	.	CASSFEGNTEAFF	TGTGCCAGCAGTTTCGAGGGGAACACTGAAGCTTTCTTT